These 4 T cell receptor beta chains were sequenced from one sample in a study of identical twins. TCRdb reprocessed the 5' RACE reads via MiXCR and lists one record per CDR3 protein. The sample has 500,000 to 650,000 distinct CDR3 sequences, around 20% seen once. The sample also formed part of further work on yellow fever vaccine responses in identical twins.

The sequenced sample was CD4+ T cells sorted from blood. These receptor sequences come from a young woman in good health.

The V gene is TRBV12-3 or TRBV12-4, the J gene TRBJ2-3; maybe TRBD1 (5 bases). V was shortened by 7 bases and J by 5 bases, with 13 bases between the two germline ends. The CDR3 is made up of 13 amino acids. CDR3 bases: TGTGCCAGCAACTCCGTAGGGGTAGATACGCAGTATTTT. Translated, it gives CASNSVGVDTQYF.

This clonotype was seen a handful of times. This chain uses TRBV6-1 with TRBJ2-3; unclear D gene. Between the trimmed V and J ends, which lost 2 bases and 0 bases, there was a span of 15 bases. The CDR3 covers 17 residues. Looked up from germline, CDR1 is MNHNS and CDR2 is SASEGT. The chain's CDR3 is CASSEPGQPSSTDTQYF. The CDR3 nucleotides are TGTGCCAGCAGTGAACCGGGCCAACCTTCTAGCACAGATACGCAGTATTTT.

This chain joins TRBV7-7 and TRBJ1-1; D is unresolved. Germline V lookup: CDR1 SSHAT, CDR2 FNYEAQ (reference sequence). The CDR3 runs to 13 residues. Trimming took 2 bases from V and 3 from J, leaving 7 bases between them. CDR3 DNA sequence: TGTGCCAGCAGCTTAAACATTTACACTGAAGCTTTCTTT. Protein: CASSLNIYTEAFF. Together with reference TRBV7-7 and TRBJ1-1, the CDR3 gives the full variable domain: GAGVSQSPRYKVTKRGQDVTLRCDPISSHATLYWYQQALGQGPEFLTYFNYEAQPDKSGLPSDRFSAERPEGSISTLTIQRTEQRDSAMYRCASSLNIYTEAFFGQGTRLTVV.

A few counts support this clonotype. The chain carries TRBV25-1 and TRBJ2-1; D might be TRBD2 (5 bases). There are 14 residues in the CDR3. Trimming removed 6 bases at V and 4 bases at J, with 13 bases between. Per the germline V gene, CDR1 is MGHDK and CDR2 is SYGVNS. In nucleotides, the CDR3 is TGTGCCAGCAGAAGTCCGGGATTGTACAATGAGCAGTTCTTC. It codes for CASRSPGLYNEQFF. Full variable domain (rest looked up from reference TRBV25-1 and TRBJ2-1): EADIYQTPRYLVIGTGKKITLECSQTMGHDKMYWYQQDPGMELHLIHYSYGVNSTEKGDLSSESTVSRIRTEHFPLTLESARPSHTSQYLCASRSPGLYNEQFFGPGTRLTVL.